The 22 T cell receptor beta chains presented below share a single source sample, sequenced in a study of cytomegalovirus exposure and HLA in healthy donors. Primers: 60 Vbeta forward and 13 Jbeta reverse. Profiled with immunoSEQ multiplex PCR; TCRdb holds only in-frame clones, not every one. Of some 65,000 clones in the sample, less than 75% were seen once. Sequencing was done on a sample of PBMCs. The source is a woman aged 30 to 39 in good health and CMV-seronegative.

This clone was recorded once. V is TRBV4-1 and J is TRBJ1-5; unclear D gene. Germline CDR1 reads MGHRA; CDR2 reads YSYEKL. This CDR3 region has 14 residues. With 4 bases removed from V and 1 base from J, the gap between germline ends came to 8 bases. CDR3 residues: CASSLEGSNQPQHF. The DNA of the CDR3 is TGCGCCAGCAGCCTCGAGGGAAGCAATCAGCCCCAGCATTTT.

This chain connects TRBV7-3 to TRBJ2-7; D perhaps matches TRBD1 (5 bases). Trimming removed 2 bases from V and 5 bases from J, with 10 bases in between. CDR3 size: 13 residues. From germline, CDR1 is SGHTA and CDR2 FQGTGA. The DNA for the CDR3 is TGTGCCAGCAGCTTATACTCCAGGGACGAGCAGTACTTC. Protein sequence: CASSLYSRDEQYF.

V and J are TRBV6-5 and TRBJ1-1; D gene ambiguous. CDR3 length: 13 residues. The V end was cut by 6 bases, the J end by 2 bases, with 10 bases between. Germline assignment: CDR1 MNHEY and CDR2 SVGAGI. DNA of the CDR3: TGTGCCAGCAGACAGACCCTAAACACTGAAGCTTTCTTT. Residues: CASRQTLNTEAFF.

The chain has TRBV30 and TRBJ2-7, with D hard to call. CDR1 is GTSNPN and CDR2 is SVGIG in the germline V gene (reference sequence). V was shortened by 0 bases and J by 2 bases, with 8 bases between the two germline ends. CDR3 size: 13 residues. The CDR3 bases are TGTGCCTGGAGTGTAAACTCTGCCTACGAGCAGTACTTC. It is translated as CAWSVNSAYEQYF.

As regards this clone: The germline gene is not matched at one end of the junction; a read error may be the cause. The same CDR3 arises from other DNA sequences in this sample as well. In nucleotides, the CDR3 is TGTGCCAGCAGCCAAGATCGCTGGGTTAGGGGCACTGAAGCTTTCTTT. Translating it yields CASSQDRWVRGTEAFF. The chain uses TRBV4-1 and TRBJ1-1; a possible D gene is TRBD1 (5 bases). CDR1 is MGHRA, CDR2 YSYEKL, per germline. CDR3 length equals 16 residues.

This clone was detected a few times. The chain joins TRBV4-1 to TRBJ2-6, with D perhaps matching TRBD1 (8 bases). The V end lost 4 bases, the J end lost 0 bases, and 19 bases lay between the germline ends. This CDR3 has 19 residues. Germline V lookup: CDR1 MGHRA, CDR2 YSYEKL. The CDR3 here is CASSPPGGQVISGANVLTF. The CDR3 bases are TGCGCCAGCAGCCCCCCGGGGGGACAGGTTATCTCTGGGGCCAACGTCCTGACTTTC.

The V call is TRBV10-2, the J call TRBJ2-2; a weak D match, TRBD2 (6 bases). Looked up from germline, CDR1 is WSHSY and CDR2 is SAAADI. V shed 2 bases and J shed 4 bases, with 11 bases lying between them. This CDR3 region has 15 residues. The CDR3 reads CASSERRGTTGELFF. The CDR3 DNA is TGCGCCAGCAGTGAGAGGCGGGGTACCACCGGGGAGCTGTTTTTT.

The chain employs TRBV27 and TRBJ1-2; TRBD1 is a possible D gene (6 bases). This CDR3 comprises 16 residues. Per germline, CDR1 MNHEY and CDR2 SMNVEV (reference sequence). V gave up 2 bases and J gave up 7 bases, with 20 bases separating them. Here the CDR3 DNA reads TGTGCCAGCAGTTTAGGGGTAAACAGGGTCCATGGTGGCTACACCTTC. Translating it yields CASSLGVNRVHGGYTF.

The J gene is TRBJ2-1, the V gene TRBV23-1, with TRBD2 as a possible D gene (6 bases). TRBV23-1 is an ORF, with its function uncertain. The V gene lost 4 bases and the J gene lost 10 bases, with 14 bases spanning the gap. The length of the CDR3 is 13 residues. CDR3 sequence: CASSLGGVREQFF. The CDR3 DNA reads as TGCGCCAGCAGTCTTGGCGGGGTCCGGGAGCAGTTCTTC.

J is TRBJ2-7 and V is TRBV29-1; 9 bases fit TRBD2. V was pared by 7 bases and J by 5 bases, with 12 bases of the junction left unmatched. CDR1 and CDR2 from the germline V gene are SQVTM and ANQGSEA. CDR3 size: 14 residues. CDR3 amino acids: CSAGAGGGVNEQYF. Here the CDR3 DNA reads TGCAGCGCTGGAGCGGGGGGAGGGGTGAACGAGCAGTACTTC.

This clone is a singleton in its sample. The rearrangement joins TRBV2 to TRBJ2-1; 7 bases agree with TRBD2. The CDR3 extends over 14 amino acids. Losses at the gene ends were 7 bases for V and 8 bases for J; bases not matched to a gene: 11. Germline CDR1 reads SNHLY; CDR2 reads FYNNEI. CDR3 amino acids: CASTVGRGVDEQFF. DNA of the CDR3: TGTGCCAGCACTGTGGGACGGGGGGTAGATGAGCAGTTCTTC.

The CDR3 is CASSQDKGTSGFNEQFF. CDR3 DNA: TGTGCCAGCAGCCAAGACAAGGGGACTAGCGGGTTCAATGAGCAGTTCTTC. This chain connects TRBV4-2 to TRBJ2-1, with TRBD2 matching over 12 bases. This CDR3 contains 17 residues. Germline-derived CDR1 and CDR2 are LGHNA and YNFKEQ. The ends lost 0 bases at V and 6 bases at J; junction bases unmatched: 6.

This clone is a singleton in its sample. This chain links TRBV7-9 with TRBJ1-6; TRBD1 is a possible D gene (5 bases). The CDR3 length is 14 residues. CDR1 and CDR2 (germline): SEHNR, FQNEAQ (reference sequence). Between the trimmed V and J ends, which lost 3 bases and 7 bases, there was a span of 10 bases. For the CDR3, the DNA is TGTGCCAGCAGCTTCACAGGAGAAAATTCACCCCTCCACTTT. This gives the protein CASSFTGENSPLHF.

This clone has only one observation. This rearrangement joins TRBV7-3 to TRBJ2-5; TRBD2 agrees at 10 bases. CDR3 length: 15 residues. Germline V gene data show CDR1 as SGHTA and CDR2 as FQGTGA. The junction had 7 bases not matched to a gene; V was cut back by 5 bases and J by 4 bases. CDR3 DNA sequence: TGTGCCAGCAGCGTGAGCGGGGGGGCCGGAGAGACCCAGTACTTC. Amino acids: CASSVSGGAGETQYF.

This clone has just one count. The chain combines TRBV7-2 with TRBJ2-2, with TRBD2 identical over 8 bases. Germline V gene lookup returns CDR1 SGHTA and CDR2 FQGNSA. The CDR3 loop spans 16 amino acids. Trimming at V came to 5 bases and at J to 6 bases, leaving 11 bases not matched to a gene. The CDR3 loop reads CASSLSGGALPGELFF. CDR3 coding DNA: TGTGCCAGCAGCCTCTCCGGGGGGGCCCTGCCCGGGGAGCTGTTTTTT.

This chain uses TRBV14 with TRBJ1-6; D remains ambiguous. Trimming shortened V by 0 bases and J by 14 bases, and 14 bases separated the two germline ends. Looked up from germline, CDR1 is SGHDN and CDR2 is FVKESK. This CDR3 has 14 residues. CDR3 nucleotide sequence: TGTGCCAGCAGCCAAGACCGACTCGCGGAATCCCTCCACTTT. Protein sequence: CASSQDRLAESLHF.

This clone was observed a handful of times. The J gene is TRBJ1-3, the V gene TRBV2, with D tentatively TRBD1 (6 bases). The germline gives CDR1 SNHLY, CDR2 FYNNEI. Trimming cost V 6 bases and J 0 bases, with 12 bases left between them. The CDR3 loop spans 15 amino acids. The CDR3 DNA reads TGTGCCAGCAGGAGACAGGAGAGCTCTGGAAACACCATATATTTT. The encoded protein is CASRRQESSGNTIYF.

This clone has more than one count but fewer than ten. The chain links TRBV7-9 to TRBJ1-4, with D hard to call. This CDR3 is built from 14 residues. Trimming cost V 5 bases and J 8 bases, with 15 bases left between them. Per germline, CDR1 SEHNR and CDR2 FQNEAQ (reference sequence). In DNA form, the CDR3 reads TGTGCCAGCAGCACACCGACCTCGGGGGAAAAACTGTTTTTT. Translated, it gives CASSTPTSGEKLFF.

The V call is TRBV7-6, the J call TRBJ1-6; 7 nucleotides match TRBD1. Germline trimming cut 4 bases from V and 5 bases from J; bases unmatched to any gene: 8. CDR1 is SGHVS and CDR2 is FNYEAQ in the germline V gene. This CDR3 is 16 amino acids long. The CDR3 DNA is TGTGCCAGCAGCTCCCGATACAGGGGTGATAATTCACCCCTCCACTTT. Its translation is CASSSRYRGDNSPLHF.

The CDR3 DNA follows: TGTGCCAGCAGTTTAACGGGACAGGGTTCCACCCACTATGGCTACACCTTC. Translation gives CASSLTGQGSTHYGYTF. This rearrangement joins TRBV27 to TRBJ1-2, with TRBD1 identical over 9 bases. CDR1 and CDR2 from the germline V gene are MNHEY and SMNVEV (reference sequence). This CDR3 has 17 residues. Unmatched junction bases numbered 10, after V lost 2 bases and J lost 3 bases.

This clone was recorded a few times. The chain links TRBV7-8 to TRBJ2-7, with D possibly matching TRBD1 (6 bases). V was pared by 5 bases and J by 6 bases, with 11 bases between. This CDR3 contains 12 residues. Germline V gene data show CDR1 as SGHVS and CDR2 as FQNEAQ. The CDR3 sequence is CASSHTGLEQYF. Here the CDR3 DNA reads TGTGCCAGCAGCCATACAGGGCTCGAGCAGTACTTC. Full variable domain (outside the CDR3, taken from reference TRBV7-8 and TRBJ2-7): GAGVSQSPRYKVAKRGQDVALRCDPISGHVSLFWYQQALGQGPEFLTYFQNEAQLDKSGLPSDRFFAERPEGSVSTLKIQRTQQEDSAVYLCASSHTGLEQYFGPGTRLTVT.

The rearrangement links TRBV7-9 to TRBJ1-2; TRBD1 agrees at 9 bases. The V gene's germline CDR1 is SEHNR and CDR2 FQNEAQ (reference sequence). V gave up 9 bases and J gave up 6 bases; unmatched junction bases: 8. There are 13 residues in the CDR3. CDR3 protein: CASMRDRDDGYTF. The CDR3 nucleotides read TGTGCCAGTATGAGGGACAGGGATGATGGCTACACCTTC.